This is a list of T cell receptor beta chains from one sample in a study of blood T cell repertoires in COVID-19. Clones were sequenced by immunoSEQ multiplex PCR, and TCRdb holds only the in-frame ones, with some missing. This table has some 250,000 clones, 81% appearing once. Source material: peripheral blood. The receptors were gathered from a woman of 80 years or more with acute or convalescent COVID-19. CDR3s include the opening cysteine and the closing phenylalanine or tryptophan. Size is omitted from some rows. Given values are once, few, many or a class for expanded clones.

j_gene: TRBJ1-1; abundance: NA; v_gene: TRBV10-3; CDR3aa: CAVSRDRNTEAFF
j_gene: TRBJ2-3; abundance: once; v_gene: TRBV3-1/TRBV3-2; CDR3aa: CASSQAWRGGPDTQYF
j_gene: TRBJ2-5; abundance: NA; v_gene: TRBV7-6; CDR3aa: CASSPGLAGGGETQYF
j_gene: TRBJ2-1; abundance: NA; v_gene: TRBV28; CDR3aa: CASSTTLGSGRTWSYNEQFF
j_gene: TRBJ1-5; abundance: NA; v_gene: TRBV6-1; CDR3aa: CASSESRVQPQHF
j_gene: TRBJ2-2; abundance: NA; v_gene: TRBV4-2; CDR3aa: CASSQSLASGELFF
j_gene: TRBJ2-1; abundance: NA; v_gene: TRBV5-6; CDR3aa: CASSLEGTSYNEQFF
j_gene: TRBJ2-7; abundance: NA; v_gene: TRBV3-1/TRBV3-2; CDR3aa: CASSQDRSGWSEQYF
j_gene: TRBJ1-1; abundance: NA; v_gene: TRBV5-1; CDR3aa: CASSFRGLETEAFF
j_gene: TRBJ2-1; abundance: few; v_gene: TRBV7-2; CDR3aa: CASSSGTSGIYNEQFF
j_gene: TRBJ2-4; abundance: NA; v_gene: TRBV6-6; CDR3aa: CASSYQGKNIQYF
j_gene: TRBJ1-2; abundance: few; v_gene: TRBV7-9; CDR3aa: CASSLTGGSANYGYTF
j_gene: TRBJ1-1; abundance: NA; v_gene: TRBV5-1; CDR3aa: CASSLRGGYTEAFF
j_gene: TRBJ2-5; abundance: NA; v_gene: TRBV2; CDR3aa: CASSEWLAGNQETQYF
j_gene: TRBJ2-3; abundance: NA; v_gene: TRBV5-8; CDR3aa: CASSPDRGTSAQYF
j_gene: TRBJ2-5; abundance: NA; v_gene: TRBV7-7; CDR3aa: CASSPGPRGTQETQYF
j_gene: TRBJ2-2; abundance: NA; v_gene: TRBV27; CDR3aa: CASRGWTGGQTGELFF
j_gene: TRBJ2-2; abundance: NA; v_gene: TRBV3-1/TRBV3-2; CDR3aa: CASSQDLAAGGPGGELFF
j_gene: TRBJ1-4; abundance: NA; v_gene: TRBV5-1; CDR3aa: CASSDGTVRSSEKLFF
j_gene: TRBJ1-1; abundance: NA; v_gene: TRBV5-1; CDR3aa: CASSLGQGAGTEAFF
j_gene: TRBJ2-2; abundance: NA; v_gene: TRBV12-5; CDR3aa: CASGPYPGHFNTGELFF
j_gene: TRBJ2-1; abundance: NA; v_gene: TRBV18; CDR3aa: CASSARLAGSSYNEQFF
j_gene: TRBJ2-2; abundance: NA; v_gene: TRBV24-1; CDR3aa: CATSPAGRTGELFF
j_gene: TRBJ2-1; abundance: NA; v_gene: TRBV3-1/TRBV3-2; CDR3aa: CASSQAGTSGSNEQFF
j_gene: TRBJ2-3; abundance: NA; v_gene: TRBV3-1/TRBV3-2; CDR3aa: CASILSSTDTQYF
j_gene: TRBJ1-1; abundance: NA; v_gene: TRBV6-4; CDR3aa: CASRANRGMNTEAFF
j_gene: TRBJ1-2; abundance: NA; v_gene: TRBV6-5; CDR3aa: CASSWTGDNYGYTF
j_gene: TRBJ1-2; abundance: NA; v_gene: TRBV7-2; CDR3aa: CASSTRQSANYGYTF
j_gene: TRBJ1-1; abundance: NA; v_gene: TRBV5-6; CDR3aa: CASSLWGGHTWF
j_gene: TRBJ1-1; abundance: NA; v_gene: TRBV6-1; CDR3aa: CASSEGGGIWTEAFF
j_gene: TRBJ2-5; abundance: NA; v_gene: TRBV7-2; CDR3aa: CASSPSFSGGAETQYF
j_gene: TRBJ1-2; abundance: NA; v_gene: TRBV6-5; CDR3aa: CASSDYYGLYGYTF
j_gene: TRBJ1-5; abundance: NA; v_gene: TRBV27; CDR3aa: CASSTGEGQGHSNQPQHF
j_gene: TRBJ1-1; abundance: NA; v_gene: TRBV5-1; CDR3aa: CASSLRRQGATEAFF
j_gene: TRBJ1-1; abundance: NA; v_gene: TRBV27; CDR3aa: CASSLSGLPGGTEAFF
j_gene: TRBJ2-1; abundance: NA; v_gene: TRBV7-2; CDR3aa: CASSPRQSYNEQFF
j_gene: TRBJ2-3; abundance: NA; v_gene: TRBV27; CDR3aa: CASSSGTGSDTQYF
j_gene: TRBJ1-1; abundance: NA; v_gene: TRBV2; CDR3aa: CASSDRVGDTEAFF
j_gene: TRBJ1-3; abundance: NA; v_gene: TRBV28; CDR3aa: CASSLSGQGHPRNTIYF
j_gene: TRBJ2-3; abundance: NA; v_gene: TRBV29-1; CDR3aa: CSVLVADTQYF
j_gene: TRBJ1-6; abundance: NA; v_gene: TRBV5-6; CDR3aa: CASSSYRDTGGNSPLHF
j_gene: TRBJ2-7; abundance: NA; v_gene: TRBV5-1; CDR3aa: CASSLGTTLNQQYF
j_gene: TRBJ2-3; abundance: NA; v_gene: TRBV19; CDR3aa: CASSARGTGRGGSTDTQYF